Sequencing of this T cell receptor (beta chain) was carried out in a study of blood T cells in healthy people across ages (dated by TCRdb to about 2015). The study in broad terms: In model experiments, template switching captured roughly one uniquely barcoded TCR beta cDNA molecule for every two T cells. Using the same blood draw, the study looked at two additional independent replicas of 1 million unique cDNA reads for two donors, one aged 18 to 30 and the other aged 80 or older. The study measured age-related changes in TCR beta repertoire diversity using deep sequencing normalized with unique cDNA molecular identifiers. To avoid experimental bias, donors of different ages were spread randomly across the sequencing lanes. Donors were grouped into four age groups: young (average approximately 15 years), middle-aged (roughly 38), aged (roughly 67) and long-lived (approximately 82). The study at large found these results: Because donor CMV infection status was unknown, age-related changes in expanded clonotypes were potentially confounded. Estimates of total diversity based on one million sequenced T cells were considered lower bounds and underestimates. Compared with the aged group, the long-lived group had more naive CD4+ T cells, fewer expanded clones and increased TCR diversity, a pattern suggesting age selection. Observed TCR beta diversity per million T cells fell roughly linearly with age, and a significant reduction was already apparent by age around 40. Observed TCR beta diversity correlated strongly with the percentage of naive T cells measured by flow cytometry. Conclusive comparison of naive and antigen-experienced compartments was prevented by the profiling of bulk unsorted PBMCs.

This clonotype has just one count. There is no known antigen for this receptor. No base quality values were provided; no much bigger clone lies one nucleotide off. On its own, one read is weak support. The roughly 38 donors, aged about 6 to 100 years, were systemically healthy Caucasian individuals from Russia. Approximately 9 milliliters of peripheral blood were collected from each donor into EDTA-treated Vacutainer tubes. Ficoll-Paque density-gradient centrifugation was used to isolate PBMCs, with at least 6.5 million obtained per sample. Total RNA, at least 6 micrograms per sample, was extracted from PBMCs with Trizol reagent. The percentages of naive CD45RAhigh/CD27high T cells were determined by flow cytometry on a PBMC aliquot from every donor. Library preparation employed 5' RACE. Sequencing used an Illumina HiSeq 2500. A second PCR of roughly 7 to 12 cycles was run with a J-beta primer mix and a sample-barcoded 5' primer. Each TCR beta cDNA molecule received a unique molecular identifier from a template-switch 5' adaptor carrying 12 random nucleotides. Each sample yielded at least 3 million CDR3-containing paired-end reads. First-strand cDNA was synthesized from all RNA with the Mint cDNA synthesis kit, primed by a TRBC-specific oligonucleotide. Following uracil-DNA glycosylase treatment, all cDNA underwent a first 18-cycle PCR with the universal primers M1SS and BC2_uni_R. Per the authors' processing: For normalization, 1 million high-quality reads, each with a distinct molecular identifier, were randomly selected from each sample. Reads sharing molecular identifiers were discarded rather than binned into consensus sequences. MiTCR, set to a Q25 quality threshold and the strictest error-elimination algorithm, was used for CDR3 identification, clonotype clustering and error correction. A nonparametric unseen species model using Euler transformation provided a lower-bound estimate of total TCR beta diversity. Using fastp trimming at Q25 and MiXCR clonotype assembly, TCRdb reanalyzed the public sequencing data and kept in-frame beta chains. Every CDR3 protein is listed once, alongside the most common genes and DNA of its rows. The V and J calls follow TCRdb's processing rather than the paper's. In all, the sample holds over 600,000 distinct CDR3 sequences, and roughly 20% of those were seen once. The ten largest account for 3.6% of the sample.

Spanning cysteine to phenylalanine, the CDR3 consists of 20 amino acids. Only the CDR3 portion is preserved as DNA: 60 bases, with reading frame beginning at the first base. The germline V gene gives CDR1 as SGHVS and CDR2 as FQNEAQ. The TCR sequence derives from a man between 70 and 80 years old in good health. Source material: blood. Recombination connected TRBV7-8 to TRBJ2-5; the D match is possibly TRBD1 or TRBD2, with 6 bases aligned in each. The J call may be wrong; the DNA end is better matched by TRBJ2-7. The CDR3 is CASSFEAWGARGLSSYEQYF. The DNA reads as follows: TGTGCCAGCAGTTTTGAGGCGTGGGGGGCGCGGGGTCTGAGCTCCTACGAGCAGTACTTC.